One and the same sample provided the 23 T cell receptor beta chains below, sequenced in a study of patients and donors after allogeneic stem cell transplantation. TCRdb called the RT-PCR reads again in MiXCR, with one record for every CDR3 protein. The table lists about a million distinct CDR3 sequences, more than 15% of them singletons. Sequenced sample: blood, either unsorted or a sorted T cell fraction (not recorded which). The receptors here all came from a human donor who was either an allogeneic HSCT recipient or a stem cell or donor lymphocyte infusion donor (not recorded which). It is not recorded whose cells these are; they may come from a transplant donor.

The CDR3: CASSPGREVDEQYF. Written as DNA, the CDR3 is TGTGCCAGCAGCCCCGGGCGGGAAGTAGACGAGCAGTACTTC. This rearrangement joins TRBV6-2 or TRBV6-3 to TRBJ2-7; TRBD2 might be the D (6 bases). Trimming took off 6 bases at V and 5 bases at J, with 17 bases between the two ends. CDR3 length equals 14 residues. Germline V gene sequence: CDR1 MNHEY, CDR2 SVGEGT.

In its sample, this clonotype was seen many times. The chain recombines TRBV12-3 or TRBV12-4 with TRBJ1-5; no reliable D call. The CDR3 spans 15 residues. Deletions cut 0 bases from V and 1 base from J, with 7 bases between. CDR3 protein: CASSLAGGSNQPQHF. The CDR3 coding sequence is TGTGCCAGCAGTTTAGCGGGAGGGAGCAATCAGCCCCAGCATTTT.

This clonotype was recorded a few times. V and J are TRBV5-1 and TRBJ1-1; D ambiguous. Deletions cut 0 bases from V and 3 bases from J, with 12 bases between. The CDR3 length is 15 residues. CDR1 is SGHRS, CDR2 YFSETQ, per germline. CDR3 bases: TGCGCCAGCAGCTTGGGCCCTATGGCAGACACTGAAGCTTTCTTT. Protein: CASSLGPMADTEAFF. Combining the CDR3 with reference TRBV5-1 and TRBJ1-1 gives the whole variable domain KAGVTQTPRYLIKTRGQQVTLSCSPISGHRSVSWYQQTPGQGLQFLFEYFSETQRNKGNFPGRFSGRQFSNSRSEMNVSTLELGDSALYLCASSLGPMADTEAFFGQGTRLTVV.

The CDR3 region is CASRSGTGGDNSPLHF. The DNA for the CDR3 is TGTGCCAGCAGGTCAGGGACCGGGGGGGATAATTCACCCCTCCACTTT. The genes are TRBV7-2 and TRBJ1-6, with a tentative D call TRBD1 (5 bases). CDR3 length: 16 residues. The V gene lost 6 bases and the J gene lost 5 bases, with 17 bases spanning the gap. The germline V gene has CDR1 SGHTA and CDR2 FQGNSA.

The genes are TRBV7-6 and TRBJ1-1; TRBD1 agrees at 9 bases. Germline-derived CDR1 and CDR2 are SGHVS and FNYEAQ. Germline trimming cut 2 bases from V and 2 bases from J; bases unmatched to any gene: 6. The CDR3 is made up of 16 amino acids. The CDR3 spells CASSLRQGGDNTEAFF. The CDR3 coding sequence is TGTGCCAGCAGCTTAAGACAGGGGGGCGACAACACTGAAGCTTTCTTT.

This sequence joins TRBV2 and TRBJ2-1; no clear D. This CDR3 has 15 residues. Germline-derived CDR1 and CDR2 are SNHLY and FYNNEI. The V gene lost 7 bases and the J gene lost 0 bases, with 13 bases spanning the gap. The CDR3 DNA reads as TGTGCCAGCAATCAGAGGCGCAGCTCCTACAATGAGCAGTTCTTC. Its translation: CASNQRRSSYNEQFF.

The rearrangement joins TRBV7-9 to TRBJ2-7, with 7 positions matching TRBD2. This CDR3 region has 17 residues. V gave up 5 bases and J gave up 2 bases; unmatched junction bases: 15. CDR1 is SEHNR and CDR2 is FQNEAQ in the germline V gene (reference sequence). CDR3 DNA: TGTGCCAGCAGCAACTTACCCCGGGCTAGCGGAGCCTACGAGCAGTACTTC. Amino acid sequence: CASSNLPRASGAYEQYF.

This clonotype was counted once. The V and J genes are TRBV4-1 and TRBJ2-3; D might be TRBD2 (6 bases). V was clipped by 4 bases and J by 7 bases, with 24 bases between them. This CDR3 has 17 residues. CDR1 and CDR2 (germline): MGHRA, YSYEKL. CDR3 coding DNA: TGCGCCAGCAGCCTCCTGAGCGGAGGGGAGCCGTTTTATACGCAGTATTTT. Protein: CASSLLSGGEPFYTQYF.

The chain carries TRBV7-9 and TRBJ1-5, with TRBD1 as a possible D gene (6 bases). Trimming stripped 5 bases from V and 3 bases from J, with 14 bases between. Germline V gene sequence: CDR1 SEHNR, CDR2 FQNEAQ (reference sequence). The CDR3 loop spans 15 amino acids. CDR3 protein: CASSTGQLSNQPQHF. The DNA of the CDR3 is TGTGCCAGCAGCACCGGACAGCTCTCCAATCAGCCCCAGCATTTT.

This sequence joins TRBV20-1 and TRBJ2-1; D not resolved. The germline V gene encodes CDR1 DFQATT and CDR2 SNEGSKA (reference sequence). This CDR3 spans 12 amino acids. Deletions cut 6 bases from V and 7 bases from J, with 13 bases between. This CDR3 is CSARPVRNEQFF. The CDR3 coding sequence is TGCAGTGCCAGGCCGGTGAGGAATGAGCAGTTCTTC.

This clonotype appeared a few times. CDR3 nucleotide sequence: TGTGCCAGCAGCTTAGAATCGACCTCCCACCTCTCCTACAATGAGCAGTTCTTC. It translates to CASSLESTSHLSYNEQFF. This sequence joins TRBV7-8 and TRBJ2-1; D is uncertain. The CDR3 contains 18 residues. With 1 base removed from V and 0 bases from J, the gap between germline ends came to 16 bases. The V gene's germline CDR1 is SGHVS and CDR2 FQNEAQ.

This chain joins TRBV3-1 and TRBJ1-1; D is uncertain. Trimming took off 1 base at V and 1 base at J, with 7 bases between the two ends. Germline lookup yields CDR1 LGHDT and CDR2 YNNKEL (reference sequence). CDR3 length: 14 residues. The CDR3 nucleotides are TGTGCCAGCAGCCAAGGTTGGAAGAACACTGAAGCTTTCTTT. Protein sequence: CASSQGWKNTEAFF.

V gene TRBV5-5 combines with J gene TRBJ2-7; no firm D call. Germline assignment: CDR1 SGHKS and CDR2 YYEKEE (reference sequence). The V end lost 4 bases, the J end lost 0 bases, and 11 bases lay between the germline ends. The CDR3 consists of 14 residues. CDR3 DNA: TGTGCCAGCAGCGTAACAGCGTCCTCCTACGAGCAGTACTTC. It encodes CASSVTASSYEQYF. Based on the CDR3 plus reference TRBV5-5 and TRBJ2-7, the full variable domain is DAGVTQSPTHLIKTRGQQVTLRCSPISGHKSVSWYQQVLGQGPQFIFQYYEKEERGRGNFPDRFSARQFPNYSSELNVNALLLGDSALYLCASSVTASSYEQYFGPGTRLTVT.

The chain links TRBV4-3 to TRBJ2-4; D not certain. Germline CDR1 LGHNA, CDR2 YSLEER. Trimming stripped 3 bases from V and 2 bases from J, with 8 bases between. The CDR3 has 14 amino acids. The CDR3 is CASSQDLTKNIQYF. CDR3 nucleotide sequence: TGCGCCAGCAGCCAGGACCTGACCAAAAACATTCAGTACTTC.

This clonotype was seen only a few times. This sequence joins TRBV6-4 and TRBJ2-2; D gene unclear. Germline-derived CDR1 and CDR2 are MRHNA and SNTAGT. The CDR3 loop spans 13 amino acids. V was shortened by 4 bases and J by 2 bases, with 5 bases between the two germline ends. CDR3 in amino acids: CASSGHNTGELFF. In DNA, the CDR3 is TGTGCCAGCAGTGGACATAACACCGGGGAGCTGTTTTTT.

This chain connects TRBV5-1 to TRBJ1-2; the D is unclear. V lost 0 bases, J lost 6 bases, and 15 bases lay in between. The CDR3 consists of 15 residues. From germline, CDR1 is SGHRS and CDR2 YFSETQ. CDR3 sequence reads: CASSLGRTDLDGYTF. DNA of the CDR3: TGCGCCAGCAGCTTGGGACGGACCGACCTTGATGGCTACACCTTC.

J is TRBJ2-1 and V is TRBV7-9; TRBD1 or TRBD2 may be the D gene (5 bases each). Trimming removed 4 bases at V and 8 bases at J, with 18 bases between. This CDR3 comprises 15 residues. The germline V gene has CDR1 SEHNR and CDR2 FQNEAQ (reference sequence). This chain's CDR3 is CASSSRDEGMDEQFF. DNA for the CDR3: TGTGCCAGCAGCTCCCGGGACGAAGGGATGGATGAGCAGTTCTTC.

This clonotype has at least ten counts. The CDR3 region is CASSPLPSTDTQYF. The CDR3, as DNA: TGCGCCAGCAGCCCACTACCCAGCACAGATACGCAGTATTTT. This chain uses TRBV5-1 with TRBJ2-3; no clear D gene. The CDR3 sequence is 14 residues long. Germline-derived CDR1 and CDR2 are SGHRS and YFSETQ. V was cut by 4 bases and J by 0 bases, with 9 bases left in between.

This clonotype was seen more than once but under ten times. This chain joins TRBV5-4 and TRBJ1-1; maybe TRBD1 (5 bases). Trimming took 6 bases from V and 1 from J, leaving 13 bases between them. This CDR3 has 14 residues. The V gene's germline CDR1 is SGHNT and CDR2 YYREEE (reference sequence). The CDR3 region has the DNA TGTGCCAGCACCCGGGACTATACGAACACTGAAGCTTTCTTT. This gives the protein CASTRDYTNTEAFF.

This clonotype has a count of ten or more. The chain uses TRBV5-1 and TRBJ2-1; 7 bases agree with TRBD2. Per the germline V gene, CDR1 is SGHRS and CDR2 is YFSETQ. The CDR3 consists of 15 residues. V shed 2 bases and J 0 bases; nucleotides not matched to a gene: 2. This CDR3 is CASSFRDYSYNEQFF. As DNA, the CDR3 is TGCGCCAGCAGCTTTAGGGACTACTCCTACAATGAGCAGTTCTTC.

This clonotype was recorded a few times. This sequence joins TRBV29-1 and TRBJ2-5; D is uncertain. Germline CDR1 is SQVTM and CDR2 is ANQGSEA. This CDR3 is built from 11 residues. The ends were cut back, 7 bases at V and 5 bases at J, with 11 bases in the middle. The CDR3 sequence: CSGVYGETQYF. In DNA, the CDR3 is TGCAGCGGGGTGTACGGGGAGACCCAGTACTTC.

The chain's CDR3 is CSARDIGTDTQYF. The CDR3 bases are TGCAGTGCTCGGGACATCGGCACAGATACGCAGTATTTT. The V gene is TRBV20-1, the J gene TRBJ2-3; maybe TRBD1 (6 bases). Looked up from germline, CDR1 is DFQATT and CDR2 is SNEGSKA (reference sequence). V dropped 5 bases and J dropped 1 base, with 10 bases sitting between them. This CDR3 comprises 13 residues.

This clonotype was found a few times. V gene TRBV2 combines with J gene TRBJ1-5; D is undetermined. The CDR3 totals 13 residues. Trimming stripped 1 base from V and 5 bases from J, with 6 bases between. Germline loops: CDR1 SNHLY, CDR2 FYNNEI. CDR3: CASSEDGDQPQHF. In DNA, the CDR3 is TGTGCCAGCAGTGAAGATGGAGATCAGCCCCAGCATTTT.